Each of the 15 T cell receptor beta chains below was sequenced from the same sample in a study of blood T cell repertoires in COVID-19 (dated by TCRdb to 2018 to 2020). Library construction relied on the immunoSEQ multiplex PCR assay. Not all clones reach the TCRdb copy of this immuneACCESS table, which keeps in-frame sequences only. Checked studies attribute under half of the gap to unresolved V genes and leave the rest unexplained. Across this sample there are fewer than 250,000 clones, with roughly nine tenths seen only once. The ten most abundant clones make up approximately 1.2% of the sample. Sample: peripheral blood. Source of these receptors: a man aged 30 to 45 with acute or convalescent COVID-19.

The J gene is TRBJ2-7, the V gene TRBV10-3; D is possibly TRBD2 (6 bases). Trimming removed 7 bases at V and 2 bases at J, with 15 bases between. The CDR3 contains 14 residues. Germline lookup yields CDR1 ENHRY and CDR2 SYGVKD. The DNA for the CDR3 is TGTGCCATCAAGGGAGAGCGGGTCCCCTACGAGCAGTACTTC. This sequence encodes CAIKGERVPYEQYF.

The chain couples TRBV4-2 to TRBJ1-1, with a weak D call TRBD1 (5 bases). The CDR3 is 15 residues long. V lost 4 bases to trimming and J lost 2 bases, with 14 bases between them. From germline, CDR1 is LGHNA and CDR2 YNFKEQ. CDR3 in amino acids: CASSPAGGRNTEAFF. CDR3 in DNA: TGTGCCAGCAGCCCCGCGGGGGGTAGAAACACTGAAGCTTTCTTT.

The V call is TRBV14, the J call TRBJ2-7; D is perhaps TRBD2 (6 bases). Germline CDR1 is SGHDN and CDR2 is FVKESK. V shed 4 bases and J shed 5 bases, with 15 bases lying between them. CDR3 length: 14 residues. The CDR3 region has the DNA TGTGCCAGCAGCCTCCAACGGGGAGGCCACGAGCAGTACTTC. This gives the protein CASSLQRGGHEQYF.

The chain links TRBV24-1 to TRBJ2-1; 8 nucleotides match TRBD2. This CDR3 is built from 14 residues. Germline values: CDR1 KGHDR, CDR2 SFDVKD. V lost 5 bases to trimming and J lost 8 bases; unmatched junction nucleotides: 7. CDR3 in amino acids: CATSVGTSTDEQFF. Here the CDR3 DNA reads TGTGCCACCAGTGTCGGGACTAGTACCGATGAGCAGTTCTTC.

The chain has TRBV18 and TRBJ1-2, with D uncertain. The germline CDR1 and CDR2 sequences are KGHSH and LQKENI. The CDR3 loop spans 16 amino acids. V was trimmed by 2 bases and J by 3 bases, leaving 16 bases between them. The CDR3 coding sequence is TGTGCCAGCTCACCATTTCCCGGCAGGAAAGACTATGGCTACACCTTC. This translates into CASSPFPGRKDYGYTF.

V usage is TRBV3-1 (or the pseudogene TRBV3-2) and J usage is TRBJ1-2; D perhaps matches TRBD1 (6 bases). Trimming pared 4 bases from V and 6 bases from J, leaving 15 bases between. CDR3 length: 14 amino acids. Germline CDR1 LGHDT, CDR2 YNNKEL (reference sequence). The CDR3 nucleotides are TGTGCCAGCAGCCTACGACAGGTTTATAATGGCTACACCTTC. Encoded protein: CASSLRQVYNGYTF.

This clone has a count of ten or more. The gene calls are TRBV6-5 and TRBJ1-6; the match to TRBD1 covers 7 bases. Germline V CDR1 and CDR2: MNHEY, SVGAGI. J was trimmed by 9 bases and V by 6 bases; bases with no gene match: 8. The CDR3 totals 14 residues. The CDR3 reads CASRPTGDTSPLHF. As DNA, the CDR3 is TGTGCCAGCAGACCTACAGGGGATACTTCACCCCTCCACTTT.

Points on this clone: Within the sample, other DNA sequences also encode this same CDR3. V and J are TRBV19 and TRBJ1-2, with 7 nucleotides matching TRBD1. V was pared by 6 bases and J by 4 bases, with 2 bases of the junction left unmatched. Germline CDR1 is LNHDA and CDR2 is SQIVND (reference sequence). This CDR3 comprises 12 residues. CDR3 region: CASSGTVYGYTF. The CDR3 DNA sequence: TGTGCCAGTAGCGGGACAGTCTATGGCTACACCTTC.

V gene TRBV3-1 (or the pseudogene TRBV3-2) combines with J gene TRBJ1-1; 7 positions match TRBD1. After removal of 7 bases from V and 5 bases from J, the junction contained 10 bases not matched to a gene. This CDR3 contains 14 residues. Germline CDR1 and CDR2: LGHDT and YNNKEL (reference sequence). DNA of the CDR3: TGTGCCAGCACCCACCGGACAGGAGTAACTGAAGCTTTCTTT. Its translation: CASTHRTGVTEAFF.

This chain connects TRBV7-9 to TRBJ2-6, with 11 bases aligning to TRBD2. This CDR3 contains 18 residues. Germline lookup yields CDR1 SEHNR and CDR2 FQNEAQ (reference sequence). The V and J ends lost 1 base and 2 bases, in that order; junction bases with no gene match: 4. The CDR3 is CASSLGRLAGPGANVLTF. The CDR3 region has the DNA TGTGCCAGCAGCTTAGGTCGACTAGCGGGACCTGGGGCCAACGTCCTGACTTTC.

The count of this clone is one. The rearrangement uses TRBV29-1 and TRBJ1-2; weak D call: TRBD1 (6 bases). This CDR3 spans 12 amino acids. Germline V gene data show CDR1 as SQVTM and CDR2 as ANQGSEA. Trimming cost V 7 bases and J 2 bases, with 11 bases left between them. The CDR3: CSAEGQNYGYTF. CDR3 DNA sequence: TGCAGCGCAGAAGGACAGAACTATGGCTACACCTTC.

This rearrangement joins TRBV7-9 to TRBJ1-6; TRBD1 matches at 7 bases. Germline trimming cut 5 bases from V and 6 bases from J; bases unmatched to any gene: 7. Germline V gives CDR1 SEHNR, CDR2 FQNEAQ (reference sequence). The CDR3 contains 15 residues. The CDR3 DNA reads TGTGCCAGCAGCACCCGACAGGGCCTTAATTCACCCCTCCACTTT. Translated, it gives CASSTRQGLNSPLHF.

This chain joins TRBV12-5 and TRBJ1-1, with unresolved D. This CDR3 region has 13 residues. V dropped 6 bases and J dropped 4 bases, with 12 bases sitting between them. Germline CDR1 and CDR2: LGHNT and FRNRAP. The CDR3 bases are TGTGCTAGTGGCCGAATGGCCAGCACTGAAGCTTTCTTT. It specifies CASGRMASTEAFF.

V usage is TRBV29-1 and J usage is TRBJ2-3; D is possibly TRBD2 (6 bases). With 6 bases removed from V and 6 bases from J, the gap between germline ends came to 19 bases. From germline, CDR1 is SQVTM and CDR2 ANQGSEA. The CDR3 totals 14 residues. CDR3: CSVRGTGPWDTQYF. CDR3 in DNA: TGCAGCGTACGCGGGACTGGCCCGTGGGATACGCAGTATTTT.

The chain is built from TRBV2 and TRBJ2-4, with TRBD1 matching 8 bases. With 6 bases clipped from V and 9 bases from J, the junction kept 10 bases outside the gene matches. The germline CDR1 and CDR2 sequences are SNHLY and FYNNEI. The CDR3 sequence is 14 residues long. The CDR3 sequence: CASRGQAIVGIQYF. CDR3 DNA: TGTGCCAGCAGGGGACAGGCCATAGTGGGCATTCAGTACTTC.